The entry below describes one TCR beta chain. This sample is drawn from a study of blood T cell repertoires in COVID-19. Clones were read by immunoSEQ multiplex PCR, and TCRdb kept only the in-frame ones, dropping some. The profile shows roughly 150,000 clones, roughly four fifths of them singletons. Germline-derived CDR1 and CDR2 are KGHSH and LQKENI. Between the trimmed V and J ends, which lost 2 bases and 13 bases, there was a span of 12 bases. The CDR3 loop spans 12 amino acids. The source material was peripheral blood. The rearrangement joins TRBV18 to TRBJ2-1; weak D call: TRBD1 (6 bases). This TCR derives from a woman aged 80 or over with acute or convalescent COVID-19. The CDR3 region has the DNA TGTGCCAGCTCACCAAGGGGGTTAGTTCAGTTCTTC. This codes for CASSPRGLVQFF.